These 28 T cell receptor beta chains came from one sample sequenced in a study of T cell responses to AZD1222 COVID-19 vaccine. TCRdb keeps only in-frame clones here, not all; method: immunoSEQ multiplex PCR. The sample has 68,000 or so clones, about nine tenths seen once; the top ten hold less than 9%. The starting material was peripheral blood, obtained on day 0 of AZD1222 vaccination. These receptors were obtained from an adult in good health.

The gene calls are TRBV6-5 and TRBJ2-1; 8 bases are shared with TRBD2. Germline V gene data show CDR1 as MNHEY and CDR2 as SVGAGI. The V gene end was trimmed by 8 bases and the J gene end by 7 bases; junction bases not matched to a gene: 10. The length of the CDR3 is 14 residues. Here the CDR3 reads CASFIRGGINEQFF. For the CDR3, the DNA is TGTGCCAGCTTTATCCGGGGGGGGATTAATGAGCAGTTCTTC.

V usage is TRBV7-9 and J usage is TRBJ2-1; D is perhaps TRBD2 (6 bases). The CDR3 contains 14 residues. Germline loops: CDR1 SEHNR, CDR2 FQNEAQ (reference sequence). V lost 5 bases to trimming and J lost 2 bases, with 10 bases between them. For the CDR3, the DNA is TGTGCCAGCAGCATCCGGACTACCTACAATGAGCAGTTCTTC. It specifies CASSIRTTYNEQFF.

This chain uses TRBV7-7 with TRBJ2-2, with D hard to call. V was clipped by 4 bases and J by 2 bases, with 5 bases between them. CDR1 is SSHAT and CDR2 is FNYEAQ in the germline V gene (reference sequence). This CDR3 contains 13 residues. As DNA, the CDR3 is TGTGCCAGCAGCTCCAGTAACACCGGGGAGCTGTTTTTT. Amino acid sequence: CASSSSNTGELFF.

The genes are TRBV19 and TRBJ2-1, with TRBD2 matching over 11 bases. Germline CDR1 and CDR2: LNHDA and SQIVND (reference sequence). After removal of 5 bases from V and 11 bases from J, the junction contained 14 bases not matched to a gene. The CDR3 spans 16 residues. CDR3: CASSVRTASGRIKQFF. The CDR3 DNA is TGTGCCAGTAGTGTTAGGACCGCTAGCGGGAGGATAAAGCAGTTCTTC.

This clone was recorded once. The chain is built from TRBV5-1 and TRBJ1-1, with 7 bases identical to TRBD1. The CDR3 covers 16 residues. V lost 4 bases to trimming and J lost 1 base; unmatched junction nucleotides: 10. From germline, CDR1 is SGHRS and CDR2 YFSETQ. The CDR3 bases are TGCGCCAGCAGCCTGAGACAGGGATACCAGAACACTGAAGCTTTCTTT. It is translated as CASSLRQGYQNTEAFF.

CDR3 in amino acids: CASSPRGAGGNTIYF. CDR3 DNA sequence: TGTGCCAGCAGTCCCCGGGGGGCGGGAGGAAACACCATATATTTT. This chain joins TRBV28 and TRBJ1-3; TRBD1 might be the D (6 bases). CDR3 length: 15 amino acids. From germline, CDR1 is MDHEN and CDR2 SYDVKM. V lost 5 bases and J 4 bases, leaving 15 bases between the germline ends.

The chain employs TRBV24-1 and TRBJ2-1; TRBD1 matches at 11 bases. This CDR3 has 18 residues. V shed 4 bases, J shed 3 bases, and the junction held 10 bases outside the gene matches. Per germline, CDR1 KGHDR and CDR2 SFDVKD. The CDR3 nucleotides read TGTGCCACCAGTGACCCCGGGACAGGGGGATTGCTCTACAATGAGCAGTTCTTC. It specifies CATSDPGTGGLLYNEQFF.

This chain links TRBV2 with TRBJ1-2; 11 bases match TRBD1. The CDR3 totals 14 residues. Germline CDR1 is SNHLY and CDR2 is FYNNEI. V lost 2 bases to trimming and J lost 7 bases; unmatched junction nucleotides: 3. CDR3 residues: CASSERTGGFGYTF. The CDR3 DNA sequence: TGTGCCAGCAGTGAAAGGACAGGGGGCTTTGGCTACACCTTC. Full variable domain (outside the CDR3, taken from reference TRBV2 and TRBJ1-2): EPEVTQTPSHQVTQMGQEVILRCVPISNHLYFYWYRQILGQKVEFLVSFYNNEISEKSEIFDDQFSVERPDGSNFTLKIRSTKLEDSAMYFCASSERTGGFGYTFGSGTRLTVV.

This clone was observed once. V and J are TRBV28 and TRBJ1-2; unclear D gene. V was trimmed by 8 bases and J by 0 bases, leaving 16 bases between them. The CDR3 consists of 15 residues. Germline V gene sequence: CDR1 MDHEN, CDR2 SYDVKM. The CDR3 is CASLTGRRSNYGYTF. The DNA of the CDR3 is TGTGCCAGCCTCACCGGCAGGCGATCTAACTATGGCTACACCTTC.

The chain recombines TRBV12-3 or TRBV12-4 with TRBJ1-3, with D unclear. V was shortened by 2 bases and J by 8 bases, with 10 bases between the two germline ends. The CDR3 covers 13 residues. The CDR3 sequence is CASSLSPGYTIYF. The CDR3 region has the DNA TGTGCCAGCAGTTTATCCCCCGGTTACACCATATATTTT.

The chain joins TRBV6-1 to TRBJ2-3; D might be TRBD2 (6 bases). The germline CDR1 and CDR2 sequences are MNHNS and SASEGT. This CDR3 has 15 residues. Trimming left V 3 bases short and J 2 bases short, with 12 bases between. CDR3 DNA: TGTGCCAGCAGTGAGACGCGCGGGGCCACAGATACGCAGTATTTT. This translates into CASSETRGATDTQYF.

V is TRBV7-9 and J is TRBJ2-1, with TRBD2 matching over 7 bases. The CDR3 length is 15 residues. V lost 4 bases to trimming and J lost 5 bases; unmatched junction nucleotides: 8. Germline CDR1 SEHNR, CDR2 FQNEAQ (reference sequence). The CDR3 region is CASSSWRELDNEQFF. CDR3 DNA: TGTGCCAGCAGCTCCTGGCGGGAGTTGGACAATGAGCAGTTCTTC.

This clone occurred a few times. V usage is TRBV15 and J usage is TRBJ2-1, with TRBD2 identical over 14 bases. The germline gives CDR1 LNHNV, CDR2 YYDKDF (reference sequence). J lost 8 bases, V lost 3 bases, and 6 bases had no gene match. The CDR3 extends over 16 amino acids. CDR3 DNA: TGTGCCACCAGCAGGACCGGGACTAGCGGGAGCGATGAGCAGTTCTTC. This codes for CATSRTGTSGSDEQFF.

The chain uses TRBV27 and TRBJ1-1; D is unresolved. Germline assignment: CDR1 MNHEY and CDR2 SMNVEV (reference sequence). CDR3 length: 12 residues. V shed 2 bases and J shed 5 bases, with 6 bases lying between them. The CDR3 DNA sequence: TGTGCCAGCAGTTTAGTAGGGACTGAAGCTTTCTTT. Encoded protein: CASSLVGTEAFF.

V gene TRBV24-1 combines with J gene TRBJ1-3, with D uncertain. V lost 7 bases to trimming and J lost 3 bases, with 3 bases between them. Germline V gene lookup returns CDR1 KGHDR and CDR2 SFDVKD. CDR3 size: 11 residues. The CDR3 DNA reads as TGTGCCACCAGGGATGGAAACACCATATATTTT. This gives the protein CATRDGNTIYF.

This chain joins TRBV5-1 and TRBJ2-1, with 8 bases matching TRBD2. The germline gives CDR1 SGHRS, CDR2 YFSETQ. J gave up 0 bases and V 5 bases, and 7 bases lay outside the gene matches. This CDR3 has 16 amino acids. CDR3 protein: CASRSTSGSSYNEQFF. CDR3 nucleotide sequence: TGCGCCAGCAGGAGTACTAGCGGAAGCTCCTACAATGAGCAGTTCTTC.

The chain recombines TRBV5-1 with TRBJ2-1; possible D gene TRBD1, 5 bases. The V gene lost 0 bases and the J gene lost 2 bases, with 9 bases spanning the gap. The CDR3 spans 15 residues. Germline CDR1 SGHRS, CDR2 YFSETQ. CDR3 coding DNA: TGCGCCAGCAGCTTGGGAGACAGAGCCTACAATGAGCAGTTCTTC. Translating gives CASSLGDRAYNEQFF.

The genes are TRBV7-8 and TRBJ2-4; D is perhaps TRBD1 (6 bases). Trimming took 5 bases from V and 0 from J, leaving 17 bases between them. The CDR3 has 17 residues. Germline assignment: CDR1 SGHVS and CDR2 FQNEAQ. CDR3 sequence: CASSSRTAPLAKNIQYF. DNA of the CDR3: TGTGCCAGCAGCAGTAGGACAGCTCCTTTAGCCAAAAACATTCAGTACTTC.

The genes are TRBV6-2 or TRBV6-3 and TRBJ1-1, with D perhaps matching TRBD1 (5 bases). The germline CDR1 and CDR2 sequences are MNHEY and SVGEGT. Trimming took 4 bases from V and 6 from J, leaving 21 bases between them. The length of the CDR3 is 16 residues. The CDR3 nucleotides are TGTGCCAGCAGTTCCGGCGGGGGGTGGGAACGCGCTGAAGCTTTCTTT. It specifies CASSSGGGWERAEAFF.

The chain combines TRBV7-8 with TRBJ2-7; the D gene is possibly TRBD2 (5 bases). Trimming cost V 5 bases and J 0 bases, with 11 bases left between them. Germline CDR1 and CDR2: SGHVS and FQNEAQ. The CDR3 runs 14 residues. The CDR3 region has the DNA TGTGCCAGCAGCGTGAGTAGCGTCTCCTACGAGCAGTACTTC. It specifies CASSVSSVSYEQYF.

By sample fraction, this clone is medium-sized. The CDR3, as DNA: TGTGCCAGCAGTAGCGGGAGCACAGATACGCAGTATTTT. Its translation: CASSSGSTDTQYF. The V call is TRBV6-4, the J call TRBJ2-3; maybe TRBD2 (6 bases). The V gene's germline CDR1 is MRHNA and CDR2 SNTAGT. Trimming left V 5 bases short and J 0 bases short, with 6 bases between. The CDR3 consists of 13 residues.

In this sample, this clone turned up once. The V gene is TRBV30, the J gene TRBJ2-1; the match to TRBD2 covers 9 bases. Unmatched junction bases numbered 12, after V lost 5 bases and J lost 10 bases. Germline V gene data show CDR1 as GTSNPN and CDR2 as SVGIG (reference sequence). The CDR3 is made up of 14 amino acids. The CDR3 region is CAWGTGLAGAEQFF. CDR3 sequence (DNA): TGTGCCTGGGGTACGGGACTAGCAGGGGCGGAGCAGTTCTTC. Full variable domain (outside the CDR3, taken from reference TRBV30 and TRBJ2-1): SQTIHQWPATLVQPVGSPLSLECTVEGTSNPNLYWYRQAAGRGLQLLFYSVGIGQISSEVPQNLSASRPQDRQFILSSKKLLLSDSGFYLCAWGTGLAGAEQFFGPGTRLTVL.

The J gene is TRBJ1-2, the V gene TRBV6-5; a possible D gene is TRBD1 (6 bases). CDR1 and CDR2 from the germline V gene are MNHEY and SVGAGI. This CDR3 region has 11 residues. The germline V and J ends were trimmed by 10 bases and 8 bases, with 14 bases remaining between them. Here the CDR3 DNA reads TGTGCCATCGTACAGGGTCGGGGCTACACCTTC. Translation: CAIVQGRGYTF.

This chain joins TRBV20-1 and TRBJ2-3, with D tentatively TRBD2 (6 bases). Germline V CDR1 and CDR2: DFQATT, SNEGSKA (reference sequence). The CDR3 consists of 12 residues. V lost 3 bases to trimming and J lost 3 bases, with 7 bases between them. CDR3 in amino acids: CSASAGTDTQYF. The CDR3 region has the DNA TGCAGTGCTAGTGCGGGAACAGATACGCAGTATTTT.

The chain uses TRBV6-5 and TRBJ1-4; tentatively, D is TRBD1 (5 bases). The length of the CDR3 is 14 residues. From germline, CDR1 is MNHEY and CDR2 SVGAGI. Trimming removed 7 bases from V and 12 bases from J, with 21 bases in between. For the CDR3, the DNA is TGTGCCAGCACACTCAAGGAGGAGGGGTCAGAACTGTTTTTT. This translates into CASTLKEEGSELFF.

The V gene is TRBV28, the J gene TRBJ2-5; 7 bases fit TRBD1. This CDR3 has 14 residues. The germline CDR1 and CDR2 sequences are MDHEN and SYDVKM. The junction had 10 bases not matched to a gene; V was cut back by 6 bases and J by 6 bases. The CDR3 sequence: CASSPNRDSQTQYF. The CDR3 DNA sequence: TGTGCCAGCAGCCCCAACCGGGACAGTCAGACCCAGTACTTC.

The chain joins TRBV5-8 to TRBJ2-3, with 8 nucleotides matching TRBD2. Germline CDR1 SGHTS, CDR2 YDEGEE. With V trimmed by 1 base and J by 5 bases, 6 bases remained unmatched. This CDR3 has 15 amino acids. The CDR3 nucleotides are TGTGCCAGCAGCTTGACGGGAGGGCCAGGAGATACGCAGTATTTT. As protein: CASSLTGGPGDTQYF.

The chain has TRBV3-1 (or the pseudogene TRBV3-2) and TRBJ1-2; D is possibly TRBD1 (5 bases). From germline, CDR1 is LGHDT and CDR2 YNNKEL (reference sequence). CDR3 length: 14 amino acids. V was cut by 0 bases and J by 4 bases, with 9 bases left in between. CDR3 in DNA: TGTGCCAGCAGCCAAGAGGGGGAGGGCTATGGCTACACCTTC. Translated: CASSQEGEGYGYTF.